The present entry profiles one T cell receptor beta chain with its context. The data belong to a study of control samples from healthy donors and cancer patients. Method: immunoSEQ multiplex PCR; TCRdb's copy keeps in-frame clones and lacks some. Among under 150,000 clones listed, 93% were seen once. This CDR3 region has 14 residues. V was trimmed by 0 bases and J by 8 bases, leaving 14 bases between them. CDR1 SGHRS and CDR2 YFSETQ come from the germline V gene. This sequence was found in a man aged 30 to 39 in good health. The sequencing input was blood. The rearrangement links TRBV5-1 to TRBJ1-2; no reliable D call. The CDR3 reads CASSLGIGVGGYTF. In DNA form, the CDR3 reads TGCGCCAGCAGCTTGGGGATTGGAGTAGGCGGCTACACCTTC.